Detailed here is one T cell receptor beta chain. Its antigen is still unknown. TCRdb's copy holds only in-frame clones and misses some; the assay was immunoSEQ multiplex PCR. The table has 50,000 or so clones, 77% seen once. The data were obtained in a study of PD-1 blockade in mismatch repair-deficient tumors. Background on the study: Patients had approximately 13 mismatch repair-deficient cancer types and were previously treated and progressing. Findings and limits, study-wide: Tumor-resident clones, often undetectable pretreatment in blood, expanded then contracted after pembrolizumab.

CDR3 size: 16 residues. V was cut by 0 bases and J by 4 bases, with 16 bases left in between. From germline, CDR1 is SGHDT and CDR2 YYEEEE. Mismatch repair deficiency was confirmed in all patients, by PCR or immunohistochemistry. A few pembrolizumab responders had their TCRs sequenced. This chain uses TRBV5-6 with TRBJ1-1; tentatively, D is TRBD1 (6 bases). Sequencing was performed on PBMCs, taken before pembrolizumab treatment. The origin of this receptor is an adult with mismatch repair-deficient cancer. The CDR3 protein is CASSLVVQRGGTEAFF. The CDR3 bases are TGTGCCAGCAGCTTGGTCGTCCAAAGGGGGGGCACTGAAGCTTTCTTT.